This T cell receptor beta chain appears in the sequencing data of a study of blood T cell repertoires in COVID-19. Study at large: COVID-19 samples from acute and convalescent phases originated in the United States, Italy and Spain. From T cells, B-cell-depleted T cells, or PBMCs came the material, which was cDNA or gDNA.

CDR1 and CDR2 from the germline V gene are SGHDN and FVKESK. V was clipped by 1 base and J by 4 bases; unmatched bases: 6. The CDR3 length is 16 residues. Original data processing: Reference gene primer amplification gave nucleated cell count estimates. Sequencing used immunoSEQ multiplex PCR; TCRdb keeps in-frame clones, though not all of them. The V and J calls and clone size were taken over from that table, and D and trimming were inferred from the DNA. The sample holds more than 100,000 clones, 65% to 85% seen once. The clonotype originates from a woman in her 70s with acute or convalescent COVID-19. The sequenced sample was peripheral blood. V gene TRBV14 combines with J gene TRBJ1-1; TRBD1 aligns across 10 bases. DNA of the CDR3: TGTGCCAGCAGCCAAGTTGGCGGGACAGGGGCCACTGAAGCTTTCTTT. Amino acids: CASSQVGGTGATEAFF. Combining the CDR3 with reference TRBV14 and TRBJ1-1 gives the whole variable domain EAGVTQFPSHSVIEKGQTVTLRCDPISGHDNLYWYRRVMGKEIKFLLHFVKESKQDESGMPNNRFLAERTGGTYSTLKVQPAELEDSGVYFCASSQVGGTGATEAFFGQGTRLTVV.